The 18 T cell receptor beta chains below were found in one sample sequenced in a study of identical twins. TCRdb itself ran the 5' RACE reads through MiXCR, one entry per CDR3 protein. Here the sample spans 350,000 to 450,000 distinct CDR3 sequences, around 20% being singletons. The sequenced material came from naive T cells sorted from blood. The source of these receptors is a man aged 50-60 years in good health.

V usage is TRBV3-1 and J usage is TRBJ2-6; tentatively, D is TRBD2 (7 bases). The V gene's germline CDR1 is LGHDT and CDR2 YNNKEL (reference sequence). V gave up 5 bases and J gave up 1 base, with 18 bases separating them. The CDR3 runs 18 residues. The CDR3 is CASSYWGLAASGANVLTF. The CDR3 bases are TGTGCCAGCAGCTACTGGGGGCTAGCGGCATCTGGGGCCAACGTCCTGACTTTC.

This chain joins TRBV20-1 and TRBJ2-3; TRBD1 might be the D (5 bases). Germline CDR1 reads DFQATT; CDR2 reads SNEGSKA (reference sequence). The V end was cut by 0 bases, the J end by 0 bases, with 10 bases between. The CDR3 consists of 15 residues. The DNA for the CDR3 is TGCAGTGCTAGAGAGGACATTTCTAGCACAGATACGCAGTATTTT. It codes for CSAREDISSTDTQYF.

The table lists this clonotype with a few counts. CDR3 nucleotide sequence: TGTGCCAGCAGTGCTCCCGGGACAGCGATCGGCACAGATACGCAGTATTTT. This gives the protein CASSAPGTAIGTDTQYF. The chain combines TRBV2 with TRBJ2-3, with 7 bases that match TRBD1. The V gene end was trimmed by 4 bases and the J gene end by 1 base; junction bases not matched to a gene: 11. This CDR3 has 17 amino acids. Germline CDR1 is SNHLY and CDR2 is FYNNEI.

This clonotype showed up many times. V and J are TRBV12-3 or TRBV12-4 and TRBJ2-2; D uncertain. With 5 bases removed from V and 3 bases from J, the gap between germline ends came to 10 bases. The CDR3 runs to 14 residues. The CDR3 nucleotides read TGTGCCAGCAGTCCCGACGGATACACCGGGGAGCTGTTTTTT. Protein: CASSPDGYTGELFF.

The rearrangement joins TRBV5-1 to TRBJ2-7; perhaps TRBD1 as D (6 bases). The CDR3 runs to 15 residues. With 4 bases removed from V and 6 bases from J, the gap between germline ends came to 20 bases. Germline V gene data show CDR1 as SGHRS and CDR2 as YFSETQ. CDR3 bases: TGCGCCAGCAGCGTCCCCACAGGGCCCGGAGGCGAGCAGTACTTC. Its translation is CASSVPTGPGGEQYF.

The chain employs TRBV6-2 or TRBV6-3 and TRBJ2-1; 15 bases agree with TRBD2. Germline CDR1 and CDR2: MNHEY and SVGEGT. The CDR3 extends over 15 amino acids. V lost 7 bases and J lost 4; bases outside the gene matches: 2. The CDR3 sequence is CASKGLAGGYNEQFF. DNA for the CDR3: TGTGCCAGCAAGGGACTAGCGGGAGGATACAATGAGCAGTTCTTC.

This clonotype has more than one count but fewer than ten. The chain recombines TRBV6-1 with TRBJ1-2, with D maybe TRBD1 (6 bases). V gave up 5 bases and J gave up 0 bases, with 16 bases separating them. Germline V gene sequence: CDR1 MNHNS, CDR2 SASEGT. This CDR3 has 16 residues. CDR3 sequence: CASSLSVGGPNYGYTF. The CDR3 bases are TGTGCCAGCAGTCTTTCCGTCGGGGGGCCTAACTATGGCTACACCTTC.

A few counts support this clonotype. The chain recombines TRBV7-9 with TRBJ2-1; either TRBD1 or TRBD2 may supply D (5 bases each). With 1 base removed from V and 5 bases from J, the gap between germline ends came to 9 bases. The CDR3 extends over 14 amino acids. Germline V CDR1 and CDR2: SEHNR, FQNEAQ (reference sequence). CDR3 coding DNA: TGTGCCAGCAGCTTAGAACAGGAGGACAATGAGCAGTTCTTC. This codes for CASSLEQEDNEQFF.

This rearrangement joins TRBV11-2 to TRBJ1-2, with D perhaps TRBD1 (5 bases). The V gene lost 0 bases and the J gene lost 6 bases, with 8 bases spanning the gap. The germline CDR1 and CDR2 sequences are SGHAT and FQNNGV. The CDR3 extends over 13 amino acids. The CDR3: CASSLEGRHGYTF. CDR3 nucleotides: TGTGCCAGCAGCTTAGAGGGGCGGCATGGCTACACCTTC.

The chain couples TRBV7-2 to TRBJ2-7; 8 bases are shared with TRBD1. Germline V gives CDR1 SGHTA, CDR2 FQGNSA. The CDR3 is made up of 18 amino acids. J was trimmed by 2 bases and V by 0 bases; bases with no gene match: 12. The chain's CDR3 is CASSLARVRDRSPYEQYF. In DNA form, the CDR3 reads TGTGCCAGCAGCTTAGCGCGCGTTAGGGACAGGAGCCCCTACGAGCAGTACTTC.

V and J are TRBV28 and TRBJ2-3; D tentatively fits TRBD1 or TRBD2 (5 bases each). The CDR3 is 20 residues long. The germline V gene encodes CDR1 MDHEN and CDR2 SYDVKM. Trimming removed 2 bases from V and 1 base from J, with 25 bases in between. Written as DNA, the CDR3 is TGTGCCAGCAGTTTAGCTCCAGGGTATATAGGGGAGAGTCGCACAGATACGCAGTATTTT. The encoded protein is CASSLAPGYIGESRTDTQYF. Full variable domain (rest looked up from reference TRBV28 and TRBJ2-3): DVKVTQSSRYLVKRTGEKVFLECVQDMDHENMFWYRQDPGLGLRLIYFSYDVKMKEKGDIPEGYSVSREKKERFSLILESASTNQTSMYLCASSLAPGYIGESRTDTQYFGPGTRLTVL.

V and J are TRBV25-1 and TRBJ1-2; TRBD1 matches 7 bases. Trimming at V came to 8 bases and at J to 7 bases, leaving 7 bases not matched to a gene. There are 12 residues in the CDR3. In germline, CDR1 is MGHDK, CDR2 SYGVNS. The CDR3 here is CASHEGALGYTF. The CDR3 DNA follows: TGTGCCAGCCACGAGGGGGCGCTTGGCTACACCTTC.

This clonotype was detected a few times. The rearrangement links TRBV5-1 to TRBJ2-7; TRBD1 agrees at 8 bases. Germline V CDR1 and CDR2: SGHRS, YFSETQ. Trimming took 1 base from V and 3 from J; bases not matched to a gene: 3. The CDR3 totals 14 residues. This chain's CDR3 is CASSLTGTGYEQYF. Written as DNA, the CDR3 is TGCGCCAGCAGCTTGACCGGGACAGGCTACGAGCAGTACTTC.

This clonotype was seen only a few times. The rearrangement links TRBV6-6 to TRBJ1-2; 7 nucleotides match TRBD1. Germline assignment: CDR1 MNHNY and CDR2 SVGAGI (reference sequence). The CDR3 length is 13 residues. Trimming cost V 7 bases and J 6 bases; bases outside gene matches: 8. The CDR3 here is CASTDRGGDGYTF. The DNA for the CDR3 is TGTGCCAGCACCGACCGAGGGGGCGATGGCTACACCTTC.

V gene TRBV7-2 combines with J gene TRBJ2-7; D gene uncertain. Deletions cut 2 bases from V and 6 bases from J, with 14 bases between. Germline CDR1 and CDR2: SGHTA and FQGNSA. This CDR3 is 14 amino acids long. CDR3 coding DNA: TGTGCCAGCAGCTTATTGGCCGCTCCCTCCGAGCAGTACTTC. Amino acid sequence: CASSLLAAPSEQYF. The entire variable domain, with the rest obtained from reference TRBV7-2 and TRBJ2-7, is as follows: GAGVSQSPSNKVTEKGKDVELRCDPISGHTALYWYRQSLGQGLEFLIYFQGNSAPDKSGLPSDRFSAERTGGSVSTLTIQRTQQEDSAVYLCASSLLAAPSEQYFGPGTRLTVT.

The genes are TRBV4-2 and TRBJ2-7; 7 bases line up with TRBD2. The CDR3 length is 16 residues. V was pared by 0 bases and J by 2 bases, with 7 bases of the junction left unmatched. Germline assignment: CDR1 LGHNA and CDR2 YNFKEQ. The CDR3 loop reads CASSQEPLAVTYEQYF. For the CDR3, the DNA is TGTGCCAGCAGCCAAGAGCCCCTAGCGGTAACCTACGAGCAGTACTTC.

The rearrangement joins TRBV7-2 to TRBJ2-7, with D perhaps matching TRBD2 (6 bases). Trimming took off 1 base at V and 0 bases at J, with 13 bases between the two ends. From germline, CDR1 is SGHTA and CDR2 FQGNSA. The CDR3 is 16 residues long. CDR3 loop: CASSLGRAGLSYEQYF. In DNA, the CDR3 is TGTGCCAGCAGCTTAGGGAGGGCGGGTCTCTCCTACGAGCAGTACTTC.

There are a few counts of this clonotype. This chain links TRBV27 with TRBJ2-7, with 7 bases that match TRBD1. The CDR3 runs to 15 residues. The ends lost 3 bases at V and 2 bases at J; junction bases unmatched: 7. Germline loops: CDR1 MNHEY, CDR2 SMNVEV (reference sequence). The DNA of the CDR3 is TGTGCCAGCAGTTTCTCGTCCGACAGGGCCTACGAGCAGTACTTC. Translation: CASSFSSDRAYEQYF.